The source of this T cell receptor (beta chain) is a study of blood T cells in healthy people across ages. The amount of total RNA extracted per sample was at least 5 micrograms. Alongside a J-beta primer mix, a sample-barcoded 5' primer served in a second PCR lasting roughly 6 to 11 cycles. TCRdb used MiXCR to reprocess the 5' RACE reads, holding one entry per CDR3 protein. The sample includes about 970,000 distinct CDR3 sequences, roughly 51% of them seen just once. The CDR3 length is 14 residues. The ends were cut back, 1 base at V and 0 bases at J, with 9 bases in the middle. In germline, CDR1 is DFQATT, CDR2 SNEGSKA (reference sequence). In the case of this clonotype: Its antigen is not identified.

Findings and caveats of the study: The long-lived group displayed more naive CD4+ cells, plus higher diversity, than the aged donors did. Significant beta diversity loss was already apparent by age around 40, declining roughly linearly.

This rearrangement joins TRBV20-1 to TRBJ2-5; no reliable D call. Sequenced: blood. The sequence came from an older woman in good health. CDR3 sequence: CSARGWADQETQYF. The CDR3 DNA is TGCAGTGCTAGAGGATGGGCGGACCAAGAGACCCAGTACTTC.